This T cell receptor (beta chain) was captured in a study of shared clonotypes between healthy human individuals. A word on this clone: Its antigen is not identified.

CDR3 length equals 13 residues. J was trimmed by 6 bases and V by 0 bases; bases with no gene match: 2. Germline lookup yields CDR1 SGHDT and CDR2 YYEEEE. Overall study results and limits: In contrast to clonotypes shared by all four donors, non-shared clonotypes had lower generation probabilities. Donor clonotype sharing was expected to depend on sequencing depth. Blood was the sole source, and tissue repertoires probably differ.

The repertoire was sequenced with immunoSEQ multiplex PCR; TCRdb's copy has only in-frame clones and lacks some. This table holds roughly 2.1 million clones, 85% to 95% found once. Naive CD8 cells lacked CD45RO and underwent positive selection for CCR7, leaving out terminally differentiated effector memory CD45RA+ cells. The study drew all its donors from Caucasian adults living in Nashville, Tennessee. The chain couples TRBV5-6 to TRBJ1-2, with 7 bases fitting TRBD1. Sequencing input: naive CD8+ T cells from PBMCs. This clonotype was sampled from a man aged 18 to 30 in good health. Some clones in this sample may be carry-over from other donors' samples. CDR3 sequence: CASSLDRGDGYTF. As DNA, the CDR3 is TGTGCCAGCAGCTTGGACAGGGGAGATGGCTACACCTTC.